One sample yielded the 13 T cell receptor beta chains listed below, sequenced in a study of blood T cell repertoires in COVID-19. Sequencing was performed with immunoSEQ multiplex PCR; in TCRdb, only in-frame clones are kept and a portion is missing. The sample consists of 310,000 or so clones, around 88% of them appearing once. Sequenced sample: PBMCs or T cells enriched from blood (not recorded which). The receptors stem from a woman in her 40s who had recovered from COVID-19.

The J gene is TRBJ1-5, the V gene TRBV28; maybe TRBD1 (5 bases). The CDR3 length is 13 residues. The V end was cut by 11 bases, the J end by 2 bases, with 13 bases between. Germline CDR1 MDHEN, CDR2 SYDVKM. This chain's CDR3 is CAWQGKGNQPQHF. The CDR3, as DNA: TGTGCCTGGCAGGGAAAGGGCAATCAGCCCCAGCATTTT.

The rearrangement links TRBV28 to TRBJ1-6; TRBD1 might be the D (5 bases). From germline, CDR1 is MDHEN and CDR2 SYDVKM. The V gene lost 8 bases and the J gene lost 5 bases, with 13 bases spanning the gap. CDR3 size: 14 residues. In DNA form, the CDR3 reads TGTGCCAGCCACAGTGGCAGGGATAATTCACCCCTCCACTTT. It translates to CASHSGRDNSPLHF. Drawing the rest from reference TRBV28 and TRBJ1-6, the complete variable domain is DVKVTQSSRYLVKRTGEKVFLECVQDMDHENMFWYRQDPGLGLRLIYFSYDVKMKEKGDIPEGYSVSREKKERFSLILESASTNQTSMYLCASHSGRDNSPLHFGNGTRLTVT.

The CDR3 loop reads CASSFFKPPNEQFF. The CDR3 coding sequence is TGTGCCAGCAGCTTTTTCAAGCCCCCAAATGAGCAGTTCTTC. This chain uses TRBV7-2 with TRBJ2-1; no definite D call. Deletions cut 3 bases from V and 7 bases from J, with 13 bases between. The length of the CDR3 is 14 residues. Germline V lookup: CDR1 SGHTA, CDR2 FQGNSA.

The CDR3 reads CASRPDRSPYEQYF. The CDR3 DNA sequence: TGTGCCAGCAGACCGGACAGGTCCCCCTACGAGCAGTACTTC. The rearrangement uses TRBV6-5 and TRBJ2-7; the match to TRBD1 covers 7 bases. Germline-derived CDR1 and CDR2 are MNHEY and SVGAGI. Unmatched junction bases numbered 7, after V lost 6 bases and J lost 2 bases. The CDR3 is made up of 14 amino acids.

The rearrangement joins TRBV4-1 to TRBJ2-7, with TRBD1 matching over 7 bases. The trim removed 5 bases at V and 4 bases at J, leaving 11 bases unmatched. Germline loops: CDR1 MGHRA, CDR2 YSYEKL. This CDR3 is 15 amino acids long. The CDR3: CASSDPGTAKYEQYF. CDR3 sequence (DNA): TGCGCCAGCAGCGACCCCGGGACAGCCAAGTACGAGCAGTACTTC.

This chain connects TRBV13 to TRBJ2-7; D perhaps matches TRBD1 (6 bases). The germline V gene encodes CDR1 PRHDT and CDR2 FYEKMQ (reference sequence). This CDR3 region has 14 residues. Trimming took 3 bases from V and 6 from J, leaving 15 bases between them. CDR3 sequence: CASSFGQGTTEQYF. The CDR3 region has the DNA TGTGCCAGCAGCTTCGGGCAGGGGACCACCGAGCAGTACTTC.

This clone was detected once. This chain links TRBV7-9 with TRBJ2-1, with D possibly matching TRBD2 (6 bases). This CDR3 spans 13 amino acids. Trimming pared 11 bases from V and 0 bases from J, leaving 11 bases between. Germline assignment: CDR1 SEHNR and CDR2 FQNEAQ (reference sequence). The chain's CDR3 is CAGMRGSYNEQFF. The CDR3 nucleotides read TGTGCCGGAATGCGGGGCTCCTACAATGAGCAGTTCTTC. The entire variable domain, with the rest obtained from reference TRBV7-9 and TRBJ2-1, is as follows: DTGVSQNPRHKITKRGQNVTFRCDPISEHNRLYWYRQTLGQGPEFLTYFQNEAQLEKSRLLSDRFSAERPKGSFSTLEIQRTEQGDSAMYLCAGMRGSYNEQFFGPGTRLTVL.

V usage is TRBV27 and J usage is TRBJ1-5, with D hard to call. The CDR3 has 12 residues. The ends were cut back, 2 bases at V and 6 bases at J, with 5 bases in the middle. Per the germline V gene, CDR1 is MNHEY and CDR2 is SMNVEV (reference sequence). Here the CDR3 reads CASSLPGQPQHF. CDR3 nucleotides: TGTGCCAGCAGTTTACCGGGTCAGCCCCAGCATTTT.

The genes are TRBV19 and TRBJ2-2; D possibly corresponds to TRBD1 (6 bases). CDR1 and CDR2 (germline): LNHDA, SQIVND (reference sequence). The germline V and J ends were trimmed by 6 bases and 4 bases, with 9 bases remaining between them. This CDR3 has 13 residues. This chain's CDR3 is CASRRGGTGELFF. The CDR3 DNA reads TGTGCCAGTAGAAGAGGGGGCACCGGGGAGCTGTTTTTT.

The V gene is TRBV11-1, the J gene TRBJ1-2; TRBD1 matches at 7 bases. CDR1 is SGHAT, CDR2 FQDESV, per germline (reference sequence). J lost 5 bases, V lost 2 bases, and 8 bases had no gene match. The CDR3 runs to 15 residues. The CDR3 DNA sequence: TGTGCCAGCAGCTTATCCAATCGACAGGGATATGGCTACACCTTC. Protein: CASSLSNRQGYGYTF.

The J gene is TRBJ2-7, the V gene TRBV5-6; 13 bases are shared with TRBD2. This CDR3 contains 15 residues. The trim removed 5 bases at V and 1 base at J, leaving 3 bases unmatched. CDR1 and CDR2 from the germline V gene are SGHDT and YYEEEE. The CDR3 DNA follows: TGTGCCAGCAGTCCGGGACTAGCGGGATCCTACGAGCAGTACTTC. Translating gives CASSPGLAGSYEQYF.

The chain's CDR3 is CASSPSARQPQHF. DNA for the CDR3: TGTGCCAGCAGCCCTAGTGCACGTCAGCCCCAGCATTTT. The chain links TRBV12-3 or TRBV12-4 to TRBJ1-5; D is unresolved. The CDR3 runs 13 residues. Trimming removed 6 bases at V and 6 bases at J, with 12 bases between.

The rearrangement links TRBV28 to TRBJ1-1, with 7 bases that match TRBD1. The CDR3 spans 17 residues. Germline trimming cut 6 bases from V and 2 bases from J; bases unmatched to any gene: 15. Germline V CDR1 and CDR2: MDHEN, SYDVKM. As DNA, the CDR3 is TGTGCCAGCAGCCCCAGGGGGAAATCAAGGGACAACACTGAAGCTTTCTTT. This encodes CASSPRGKSRDNTEAFF.